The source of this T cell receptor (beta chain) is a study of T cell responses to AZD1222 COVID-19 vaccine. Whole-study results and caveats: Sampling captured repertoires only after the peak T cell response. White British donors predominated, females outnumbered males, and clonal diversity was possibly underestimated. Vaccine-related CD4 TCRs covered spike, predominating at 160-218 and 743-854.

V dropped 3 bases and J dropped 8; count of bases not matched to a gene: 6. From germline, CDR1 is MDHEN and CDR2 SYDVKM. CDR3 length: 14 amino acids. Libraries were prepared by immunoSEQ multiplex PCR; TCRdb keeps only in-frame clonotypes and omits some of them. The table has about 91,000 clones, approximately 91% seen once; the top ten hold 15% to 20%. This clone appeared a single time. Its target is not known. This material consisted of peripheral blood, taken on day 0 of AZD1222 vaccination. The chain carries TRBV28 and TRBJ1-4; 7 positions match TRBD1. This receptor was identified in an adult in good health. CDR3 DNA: TGTGCCAGCAGTTTCGACAGGGAGGGAGAAAAACTGTTTTTT. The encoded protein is CASSFDREGEKLFF.